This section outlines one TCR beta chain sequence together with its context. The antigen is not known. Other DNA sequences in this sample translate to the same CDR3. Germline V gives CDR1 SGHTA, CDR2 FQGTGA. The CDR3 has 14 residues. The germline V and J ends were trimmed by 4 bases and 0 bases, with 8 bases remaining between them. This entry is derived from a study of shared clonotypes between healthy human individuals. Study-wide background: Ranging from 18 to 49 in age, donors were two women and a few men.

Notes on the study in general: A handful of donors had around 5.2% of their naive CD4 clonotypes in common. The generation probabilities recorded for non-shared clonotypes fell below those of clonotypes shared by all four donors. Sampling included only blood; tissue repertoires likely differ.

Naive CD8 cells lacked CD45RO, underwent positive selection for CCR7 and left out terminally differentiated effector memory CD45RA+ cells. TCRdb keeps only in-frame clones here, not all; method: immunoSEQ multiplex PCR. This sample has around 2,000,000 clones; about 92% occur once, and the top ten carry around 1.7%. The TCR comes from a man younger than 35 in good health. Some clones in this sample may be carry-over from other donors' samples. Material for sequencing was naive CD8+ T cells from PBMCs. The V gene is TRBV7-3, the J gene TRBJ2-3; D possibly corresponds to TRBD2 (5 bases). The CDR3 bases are TGTGCCAGCAGCTCGGGCGGGAGCACAGATACGCAGTATTTT. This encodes CASSSGGSTDTQYF.